This T cell receptor beta chain comes out of a study of ipilimumab plus nivolumab after autologous stem cell transplantation. As for the study in general: The myeloma group: high-risk transplant-naive, or relapse within 3 years after first autologous transplant.

TCRdb's copy holds only in-frame clones and misses some; the assay was immunoSEQ multiplex PCR. The table lists roughly 45,000 clones, 70% to 90% of them singletons. About this clone itself: Its specificity is not known.

Whole-study findings and limits: The authors say TCR, Treg and microbiome findings warrant further study.

Germline V gene sequence: CDR1 LNHDA, CDR2 SQIVND (reference sequence). Between the trimmed V and J ends, which lost 6 bases and 3 bases, there was a span of 18 bases. The length of the CDR3 is 15 residues. Patients got ipilimumab 1 mg/kg beginning 14 to 28 days post-transplant. Through week 26, nivolumab 3 mg/kg IV was given weeks 1, 4, 7, 10, then biweekly. The chain is built from TRBV19 and TRBJ2-7; weak D call: TRBD2 (5 bases). This receptor was taken from a male donor with multiple myeloma. This sample comprised PBMCs, obtained in a trial of ipilimumab plus nivolumab as post-transplant consolidation. The chain's CDR3 is CASRGFSVGNYEQYF. CDR3 coding DNA: TGTGCCAGTAGGGGGTTTAGCGTCGGTAACTACGAGCAGTACTTC.